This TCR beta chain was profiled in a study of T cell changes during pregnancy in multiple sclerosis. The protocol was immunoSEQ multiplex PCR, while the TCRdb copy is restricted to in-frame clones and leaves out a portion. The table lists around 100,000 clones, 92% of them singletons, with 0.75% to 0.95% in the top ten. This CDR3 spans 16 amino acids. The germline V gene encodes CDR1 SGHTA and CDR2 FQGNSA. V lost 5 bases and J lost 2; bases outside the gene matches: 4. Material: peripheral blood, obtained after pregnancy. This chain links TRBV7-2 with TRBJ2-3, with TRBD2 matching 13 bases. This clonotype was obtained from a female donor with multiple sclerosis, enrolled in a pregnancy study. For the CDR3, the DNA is TGTGCCAGCAGCAAGGGACTAGCGGGGATCACAGATACGCAGTATTTT. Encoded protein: CASSKGLAGITDTQYF. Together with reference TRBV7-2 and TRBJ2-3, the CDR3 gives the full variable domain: GAGVSQSPSNKVTEKGKDVELRCDPISGHTALYWYRQSLGQGLEFLIYFQGNSAPDKSGLPSDRFSAERTGGSVSTLTIQRTQQEDSAVYLCASSKGLAGITDTQYFGPGTRLTVL.